Each of the 25 T cell receptor beta chains below was sequenced from the same sample in a study of T cell clonality in common variable immunodeficiency. This table comes from immunoSEQ multiplex PCR, and its TCRdb copy is limited to in-frame clones, with some not included. This table holds about 35,000 clones with no singletons; the top ten claim around 2.8%. The sequencing sample was made of peripheral blood mononuclear cells. The receptors stem from a person between 18 and 69 years old in good health.

This clone was observed many times. From the germline J gene comes the end of the CDR3, since the read stops 3 residues before it. The chain is built from TRBV5-5 and TRBJ2-1; D might be TRBD1 (6 bases). This CDR3 comprises 14 residues. V lost 0 bases and J lost 8, with 12 bases in between. In germline, CDR1 is SGHKS, CDR2 YYEKEE (reference sequence). CDR3 DNA, as far as it was read: TGTGCCAGCAGCTTGGGAGGCAGGGGTCATGAG. Its protein is CASSLGGRGHE. The whole CDR3 is CASSLGGRGHEQFF.

This clone has only a few counts. The CDR3 goes on 3 residues after the read ends, and that part is filled in from the germline J gene. V is TRBV18 and J is TRBJ2-5; TRBD2 aligns across 7 bases. The CDR3 is 15 amino acids. J lost 2 bases, V lost 2 bases, and 5 bases had no gene match. Germline CDR1 KGHSH, CDR2 LQKENI. The CDR3 protein is CASSPGGVMQETQYF. Incomplete CDR3 DNA: TGTGCCAGCTCACCAGGGGGGGTGATGCAAGAGACC.

This clone was counted at least ten times. The CDR3 end falls 3 residues outside the read, so it is completed with the germline J gene. The chain is built from TRBV5-1 and TRBJ1-1; 7 bases map to TRBD1. Germline V gives CDR1 SGHRS, CDR2 YFSETQ. This CDR3 has 14 residues. V trimming: 4 bases; J trimming: 1 base; junction bases outside the gene matches: 4. Partial CDR3 DNA: TGCGCCAGCAGCGCCCGGACAGGGAACACTGAA. This encodes CASSARTGNTE. From start to end, the CDR3 is CASSARTGNTEAFF.

This clone was counted many times. The CDR3 goes on 3 residues after the read ends, and that part is filled in from the germline J gene. The chain recombines TRBV7-8 with TRBJ1-6, with TRBD1 as a possible D gene (5 bases). Germline values: CDR1 SGHVS, CDR2 FQNEAQ. The CDR3 extends over 16 amino acids. Trimming took off 5 bases at V and 7 bases at J, with 18 bases between the two ends. The CDR3 here is CASSPRGYGGNSPLHF. The DNA read from the CDR3 is TGTGCCAGCAGCCCGCGGGGCTACGGCGGCAATTCACCC.

To note about this clone: Read coverage stops 3 residues before the CDR3 terminus; the germline J gene supplies the remainder. The chain recombines TRBV7-9 with TRBJ1-1, with D possibly being TRBD1 (6 bases). The CDR3 loop spans 15 amino acids. Germline loops: CDR1 SEHNR, CDR2 FQNEAQ (reference sequence). Here the CDR3 reads CASSSGTTFAYGAFF. The DNA read from the CDR3 is TGTGCCAGCAGCTCCGGGACAACTTTCGCCTATGGC.

This clone was recorded at least ten times. Read coverage stops 3 residues before the CDR3 terminus; the germline J gene supplies the remainder. This chain joins TRBV6-4 and TRBJ1-1, with D tentatively TRBD1 (5 bases). V dropped 0 bases and J dropped 4 bases, with 12 bases sitting between them. Germline values: CDR1 MRHNA, CDR2 SNTAGT. CDR3 length: 15 amino acids. The CDR3 loop reads CASSDSSRAPTEAFF. The covered CDR3 bases are TGTGCCAGCAGTGACTCGAGCAGGGCGCCCACTGAA.

In its sample, this clone was seen many times. The sequenced fragment ends 3 residues before the CDR3 boundary, so the rest is inferred from the germline J gene. The chain employs TRBV2 and TRBJ1-6, with TRBD1 matching over 8 bases. CDR3 size: 14 residues. The V segment lost 2 bases and the J segment 8 bases; nucleotides outside the gene matches: 2. Germline loops: CDR1 SNHLY, CDR2 FYNNEI. The sequenced CDR3 bases are TGTGCCAGCAGTGAAACACAGGGGGATTCACCC. The encoded protein is CASSETQGDSP. The entire CDR3 reads CASSETQGDSPLHF.

At least ten counts were recorded for this clone. The read terminates 3 residues before the CDR3 end, so the remaining end is supplied by the germline J gene. This chain links TRBV7-2 with TRBJ2-3; D gene uncertain. The CDR3 contains 13 residues. Germline V gene lookup returns CDR1 SGHTA and CDR2 FQGNSA. V lost 1 base, J lost 4 bases, and 6 bases lay in between. The CDR3 region is CASSLVVSDTQYF. CDR3 DNA, as far as it was read: TGTGCCAGCAGCTTAGTAGTATCAGATACG.

This clone was counted ten times or more. The read terminates 3 residues before the CDR3 end, so the remaining end is supplied by the germline J gene. The V and J genes are TRBV6-4 and TRBJ1-1; D ambiguous. This CDR3 contains 14 residues. Between the trimmed V and J ends, which lost 2 bases and 4 bases, there was a span of 11 bases. Germline V gene data show CDR1 as MRHNA and CDR2 as SNTAGT. CDR3 sequence: CASSDPPFSTEAFF. The part of the CDR3 DNA that was read is TGTGCCAGCAGTGACCCCCCCTTTAGCACTGAA.

This clone was picked up many times. The CDR3 goes on 3 residues after the read ends, and that part is filled in from the germline J gene. The chain recombines TRBV5-1 with TRBJ2-2; 7 positions match TRBD1. The CDR3 runs to 15 residues. V trimming: 4 bases; J trimming: 7 bases; junction bases outside the gene matches: 10. CDR1 and CDR2 (germline): SGHRS, YFSETQ. The CDR3 is CASSQNRGRIGELFF. The part of the CDR3 DNA that was read is TGCGCCAGCAGCCAAAACAGGGGAAGGATCGGGGAG.

On this clone: The missing CDR3 end, 3 residues past where the read stops, is filled in from the germline J gene. The V call is TRBV7-2, the J call TRBJ1-3; D uncertain. V was clipped by 4 bases and J by 4 bases, with 8 bases between them. Germline lookup yields CDR1 SGHTA and CDR2 FQGNSA. CDR3 length: 13 residues. CDR3 loop: CASSSNSGNTIYF. Partial CDR3 DNA: TGTGCCAGCAGCTCAAACAGCGGAAACACC.

This clone was counted at least ten times. The read finishes 3 residues shy of the CDR3 end, and the germline J gene is used to complete it. The chain carries TRBV19 and TRBJ2-7; perhaps TRBD1 as D (6 bases). Germline V CDR1 and CDR2: LNHDA, SQIVND (reference sequence). V was clipped by 9 bases and J by 0 bases, with 12 bases between them. The CDR3 length is 13 residues. The part of the CDR3 DNA that was read is TGTGCCAGGCCTAACAGGGACTCCTACGAG. Translating it yields CARPNRDSYE. The complete CDR3 protein is CARPNRDSYEQYF.

This clone was observed at least ten times. The read stops 3 residues short of the end of the CDR3; the missing end is completed from the germline J gene. The chain has TRBV29-1 and TRBJ2-1; a weak D match, TRBD2 (5 bases). CDR1 is SQVTM and CDR2 is ANQGSEA in the germline V gene. Trimming pared 3 bases from V and 0 bases from J, leaving 15 bases between. This CDR3 comprises 16 residues. The CDR3 DNA, read in part, is TGCAGCGTTGAGCCCCCTAGCCGGAGCTCCTACAATGAG. Protein sequence: CSVEPPSRSSYNE. The entire CDR3 protein is CSVEPPSRSSYNEQFF.

This clone was observed many times. The read ends 3 residues shy of where the CDR3 ends; the end is completed using the germline J gene. This chain uses TRBV4-1 with TRBJ2-5; 15 positions match TRBD2. There are 18 residues in the CDR3. Germline V gives CDR1 MGHRA, CDR2 YSYEKL. Trimming at V came to 0 bases and at J to 1 base, leaving 3 bases not matched to a gene. CDR3 DNA (partial): TGCGCCAGCAGCCAAGATATGGGACTAGCGGGAGGCCAAGAGACC. It specifies CASSQDMGLAGGQET. The full CDR3 is CASSQDMGLAGGQETQYF.

For this clone: The read terminates 3 residues ahead of where the CDR3 ends, so the germline J gene completes it. The chain carries TRBV10-1 and TRBJ2-7; 8 nucleotides agree with TRBD2. The CDR3 consists of 14 residues. Per germline, CDR1 WNHNN and CDR2 SYGVQD (reference sequence). V shed 2 bases and J 5 bases; nucleotides not matched to a gene: 5. The CDR3 region is CASSEGSGNHEQYF. The CDR3 DNA, read in part, is TGCGCCAGCAGTGAGGGTAGCGGGAACCACGAG.

This clone was observed many times. The DNA ends 3 residues before the CDR3 does, and the rest of the CDR3 is filled in from the germline J gene. The rearrangement joins TRBV4-1 to TRBJ2-3; D remains ambiguous. Looked up from germline, CDR1 is MGHRA and CDR2 is YSYEKL. This CDR3 has 14 amino acids. Trimming took off 0 bases at V and 5 bases at J, with 9 bases between the two ends. The sequenced CDR3 bases are TGCGCCAGCAGCCAAGAGGCGGTCAGAGATACG. Translating gives CASSQEAVRDT. The whole CDR3 reads CASSQEAVRDTQYF.

This clone was detected many times. From the germline J gene comes the end of the CDR3, since the read stops 3 residues before it. The chain employs TRBV12-3 or TRBV12-4 and TRBJ2-2; D is undetermined. There are 14 residues in the CDR3. Between the trimmed V and J ends, which lost 3 bases and 5 bases, there was a span of 10 bases. This CDR3 is CASSFGRPTGELFF. Incomplete CDR3 DNA: TGTGCCAGCAGTTTTGGGCGTCCGACCGGGGAG.

This clone was detected ten times or more. The read ends 3 residues shy of where the CDR3 ends; the end is completed using the germline J gene. V usage is TRBV7-3 and J usage is TRBJ2-6, with D hard to call. Trimming left V 0 bases short and J 0 bases short, with 3 bases between. Germline V CDR1 and CDR2: SGHTA, FQGTGA. CDR3 length equals 15 residues. Incomplete CDR3 DNA: TGTGCCAGCAGCTTAACTAGCTCTGGGGCCAACGTC. It codes for CASSLTSSGANV. The entire CDR3 sequence reads CASSLTSSGANVLTF.

This clone was recorded many times. The read gets to within 3 residues of the CDR3 end, and the germline J gene fills in the rest. This chain connects TRBV20-1 to TRBJ1-5; 9 nucleotides line up with TRBD1. Germline V CDR1 and CDR2: DFQATT, SNEGSKA (reference sequence). CDR3 length: 15 residues. V shed 0 bases, J shed 5 bases, and the junction held 5 bases outside the gene matches. The sequenced part of the CDR3 DNA is TGCAGTGCTAGAGATTTGGGACAGGGTTATCAGCCC. It specifies CSARDLGQGYQP. The complete CDR3 reads CSARDLGQGYQPQHF.

This clone was found many times. The read terminates 3 residues before the CDR3 end, so the remaining end is supplied by the germline J gene. The V and J genes are TRBV7-3 and TRBJ1-1; 10 bases align to TRBD1. This CDR3 has 14 amino acids. Germline V lookup: CDR1 SGHTA, CDR2 FQGTGA. The V gene end was trimmed by 4 bases and the J gene end by 5 bases; junction bases not matched to a gene: 4. The CDR3 bases that were read are TGTGCCAGCAGCTCGGGACAGGGGCATACTGAA. Translating it yields CASSSGQGHTE. The entire CDR3 reads CASSSGQGHTEAFF.

This clone has at least ten counts. Sequencing ends 3 residues short of the CDR3 end; the germline J gene provides the rest. V usage is TRBV20-1 and J usage is TRBJ1-4; D remains unclear. V gave up 5 bases and J gave up 0 bases, with 13 bases separating them. This CDR3 spans 15 amino acids. Germline loops: CDR1 DFQATT, CDR2 SNEGSKA (reference sequence). The CDR3 loop is CSAGKRRSTNEKLFF. CDR3 DNA (partial): TGCAGTGCTGGAAAGCGTCGGTCAACTAATGAAAAA.

This clone was seen repeatedly, ten times or more. The read ends 3 residues early relative to the CDR3; the germline J gene fills the gap. The V and J genes are TRBV5-4 and TRBJ2-1; 8 nucleotides agree with TRBD2. This CDR3 has 14 amino acids. The V segment lost 0 bases and the J segment 6 bases; nucleotides outside the gene matches: 2. CDR1 SGHNT and CDR2 YYREEE come from the germline V gene (reference sequence). The sequenced CDR3 bases are TGTGCCAGCAGCTTGGCGGGAGGGGCCAATGAG. Translation gives CASSLAGGANE. The complete CDR3 protein is CASSLAGGANEQFF.

There are many counts of this clone. With the read ending 3 residues before the CDR3 end, the germline J gene is used to fill in that end. The chain joins TRBV6-1 to TRBJ1-2; a weak D match, TRBD1 (5 bases). The CDR3 loop spans 13 amino acids. CDR1 and CDR2 (germline): MNHNS, SASEGT. The CDR3 protein is CASSEGRAPRYTF. CDR3 bases read: TGTGCCAGCAGTGAGGGCAGGGCTCCTCGC.

This clone showed up many times. With the read ending 3 residues before the CDR3 end, the germline J gene is used to fill in that end. The chain recombines TRBV7-9 with TRBJ1-2; TRBD1 matches at 9 bases. Germline CDR1 and CDR2: SEHNR and FQNEAQ (reference sequence). The CDR3 runs to 15 residues. CDR3 region: CASSPGTGPGSGYTF. Partial CDR3 DNA: TGTGCCAGCAGCCCCGGGACAGGGCCGGGAAGCGGC.

This clone was recorded many times. The read stops 3 residues short of the end of the CDR3; the missing end is completed from the germline J gene. Different DNA sequences within this sample yield the same CDR3. V and J are TRBV7-9 and TRBJ1-5; TRBD1 matches at 7 bases. Losses at the gene ends were 2 bases for V and 5 bases for J; bases not matched to a gene: 0. The CDR3 consists of 13 residues. Germline CDR1 and CDR2: SEHNR and FQNEAQ (reference sequence). The CDR3 protein is CASSLQGDQPQHF. Incomplete CDR3 DNA: TGTGCCAGCAGCTTACAGGGGGATCAGCCC.